What follows are 26 T cell receptor beta chains derived from one specimen sequenced in a study of blood T cell repertoires in COVID-19. Assay used: immunoSEQ multiplex PCR; TCRdb lists only in-frame clones, some missing. Here the sample spans around 320,000 clones, 90% being singletons. What was sequenced was PBMCs or T cells enriched from blood (not recorded which). These TCRs come from a woman under 30 with acute COVID-19.

V is TRBV11-3 and J is TRBJ2-2; 7 bases are a match to TRBD1. Germline V gene data show CDR1 as SGHNT and CDR2 as YENEEA. CDR3 length: 17 residues. Trimming took 2 bases from V and 0 from J; bases not matched to a gene: 6. The CDR3 here is CASSLSQGSTNTGELFF. CDR3 coding DNA: TGTGCCAGCAGCTTATCACAGGGGAGCACGAACACCGGGGAGCTGTTTTTT.

V is TRBV5-1 and J is TRBJ1-2; D gene uncertain. The CDR3 extends over 14 amino acids. Germline CDR1 reads SGHRS; CDR2 reads YFSETQ. V lost 1 base and J lost 3, with 10 bases in between. The CDR3 sequence: CASSLLGDHYGYTF. For the CDR3, the DNA is TGCGCCAGCAGCTTGCTAGGAGATCACTATGGCTACACCTTC.

This clone was recorded once. The gene calls are TRBV10-1 and TRBJ2-7, with TRBD2 matching over 7 bases. From germline, CDR1 is WNHNN and CDR2 SYGVQD (reference sequence). The CDR3 sequence is 14 residues long. The CDR3 region has the DNA TGCGCTAAAGAGACGAAAGGGAGGGGCTACGAGCAGTACTTC. Its protein product is CAKETKGRGYEQYF.

This clone has only a few counts. The genes are TRBV25-1 and TRBJ2-2; 7 positions match TRBD1. J was trimmed by 2 bases and V by 10 bases; bases with no gene match: 13. CDR3 size: 16 residues. Germline CDR1 and CDR2: MGHDK and SYGVNS. In nucleotides, the CDR3 is TGTGCCACACAGACGAGGGACAGATCTAACACCGGGGAGCTGTTTTTT. Translated: CATQTRDRSNTGELFF.

The chain has TRBV29-1 and TRBJ2-1; 7 nucleotides agree with TRBD2. Germline CDR1 SQVTM, CDR2 ANQGSEA. The CDR3 sequence is 15 residues long. With 2 bases clipped from V and 7 bases from J, the junction kept 11 bases outside the gene matches. The CDR3 loop reads CSVEPTGGLYNEQFF. CDR3 coding DNA: TGCAGCGTTGAACCGACGGGAGGTCTGTATAATGAGCAGTTCTTC.

About this clone: The sample carries other DNA sequences with the same CDR3. This chain uses TRBV18 with TRBJ1-5, with 9 bases aligning to TRBD1. CDR1 KGHSH and CDR2 LQKENI come from the germline V gene. The CDR3 consists of 15 residues. Trimming removed 2 bases from V and 6 bases from J; junction bases left unmatched: 5. CDR3 region: CASSPVTGGGQPQHF. CDR3 coding DNA: TGTGCCAGCTCACCAGTAACAGGGGGCGGTCAGCCCCAGCATTTT.

About this clone: The same CDR3 can be traced to other DNA sequences in this sample. The genes are TRBV28 and TRBJ1-2, with 7 bases identical to TRBD1. Germline V gene sequence: CDR1 MDHEN, CDR2 SYDVKM. J gave up 4 bases and V 6 bases, and 2 bases lay outside the gene matches. This CDR3 is built from 12 residues. The CDR3 loop reads CASRPGGYGYTF. In DNA, the CDR3 is TGTGCCAGCAGACCAGGGGGCTATGGCTACACCTTC.

This chain uses TRBV27 with TRBJ2-3; possibly TRBD1 for D (5 bases). The germline V gene encodes CDR1 MNHEY and CDR2 SMNVEV (reference sequence). This CDR3 has 15 residues. V dropped 3 bases and J dropped 0 bases, with 10 bases sitting between them. In DNA, the CDR3 is TGTGCCAGCAGTTTCAAGGGGATTAGCACAGATACGCAGTATTTT. Amino acids: CASSFKGISTDTQYF.

This clone was observed once. This rearrangement joins TRBV28 to TRBJ1-1; 7 bases are shared with TRBD1. The germline V gene encodes CDR1 MDHEN and CDR2 SYDVKM. Trimming cost V 5 bases and J 6 bases; bases outside gene matches: 6. The CDR3 is made up of 13 amino acids. DNA for the CDR3: TGTGCCAGCAGTACAGGGGACCCCGCTGAAGCTTTCTTT. Protein sequence: CASSTGDPAEAFF.

The chain is built from TRBV10-2 and TRBJ1-6, with D hard to call. V lost 0 bases and J lost 0, with 9 bases in between. The CDR3 is 17 amino acids. CDR1 WSHSY and CDR2 SAAADI come from the germline V gene. The CDR3 is CASSESPGSSYNSPLHF. Written as DNA, the CDR3 is TGCGCCAGCAGTGAGTCGCCGGGGAGCTCCTATAATTCACCCCTCCACTTT.

V gene TRBV10-1 combines with J gene TRBJ2-6, with TRBD2 as a possible D gene (5 bases). Per germline, CDR1 WNHNN and CDR2 SYGVQD (reference sequence). V lost 8 bases and J lost 2, with 13 bases in between. The CDR3 is 15 amino acids. CDR3 sequence: CASPDGRAGANVLTF. CDR3 nucleotides: TGCGCCAGCCCCGATGGGCGGGCTGGGGCCAACGTCCTGACTTTC.

This clone appeared once. The chain recombines TRBV7-9 with TRBJ1-4, with 7 nucleotides matching TRBD1. The CDR3 consists of 15 residues. Germline assignment: CDR1 SEHNR and CDR2 FQNEAQ (reference sequence). V shed 4 bases, J shed 8 bases, and the junction held 10 bases outside the gene matches. CDR3 coding DNA: TGTGCCAGCAGCTCAGCAGGGGGACACCACGAAAAACTGTTTTTT. Residues: CASSSAGGHHEKLFF.

The chain recombines TRBV5-5 with TRBJ1-2; 7 nucleotides line up with TRBD1. CDR1 SGHKS and CDR2 YYEKEE come from the germline V gene (reference sequence). V dropped 0 bases and J dropped 8; count of bases not matched to a gene: 16. This CDR3 has 17 amino acids. The CDR3 loop is CASSLVGKQGSREGYTF. The CDR3 DNA reads TGTGCCAGCAGCTTGGTCGGTAAACAGGGGAGTCGGGAGGGCTACACCTTC.

J is TRBJ1-2 and V is TRBV7-9; D unresolved. Germline CDR1 is SEHNR and CDR2 is FQNEAQ (reference sequence). CDR3 length: 15 residues. Trimming removed 4 bases at V and 5 bases at J, with 17 bases between. The CDR3 nucleotides are TGTGCCAGCAGCTCCCCGGCGGGCACAGTTTATGGCTACACCTTC. Translating gives CASSSPAGTVYGYTF.

The V and J genes are TRBV3-1 (or the pseudogene TRBV3-2) and TRBJ2-3; a weak D match, TRBD1 (6 bases). The CDR3 is 15 residues long. V lost 2 bases and J 4 bases, leaving 13 bases between the germline ends. The germline gives CDR1 LGHDT, CDR2 YNNKEL (reference sequence). Here the CDR3 reads CASSQSDSTPDTQYF. The CDR3 DNA follows: TGTGCCAGCAGCCAATCGGACAGCACCCCAGATACGCAGTATTTT.

In its sample, this clone was seen once. V usage is TRBV13 and J usage is TRBJ1-5; D is unclear. Trimming left V 0 bases short and J 0 bases short, with 9 bases between. The V gene's germline CDR1 is PRHDT and CDR2 FYEKMQ (reference sequence). The CDR3 loop spans 16 amino acids. CDR3 protein: CASSLGQSYSNQPQHF. CDR3 bases: TGTGCCAGCAGCTTAGGACAGAGCTATAGCAATCAGCCCCAGCATTTT. Full variable domain (outside the CDR3, taken from reference TRBV13 and TRBJ1-5): AAGVIQSPRHLIKEKRETATLKCYPIPRHDTVYWYQQGPGQDPQFLISFYEKMQSDKGSIPDRFSAQQFSDYHSELNMSSLELGDSALYFCASSLGQSYSNQPQHFGDGTRLSIL.

This chain uses TRBV12-5 with TRBJ1-1; 12 positions agree with TRBD1. Looked up from germline, CDR1 is LGHNT and CDR2 is FRNRAP. The CDR3 has 17 amino acids. The ends lost 1 base at V and 3 bases at J; junction bases unmatched: 6. The DNA for the CDR3 is TGTGCTAGTGGTTTGGCCGGGACAGGGGGCCGGGACACTGAAGCTTTCTTT. Translation: CASGLAGTGGRDTEAFF. The full variable domain, its missing parts supplied by reference TRBV12-5 and TRBJ1-1, is DARVTQTPRHKVTEMGQEVTMRCQPILGHNTVFWYRQTMMQGLELLAYFRNRAPLDDSGMPKDRFSAEMPDATLATLKIQPSEPRDSAVYFCASGLAGTGGRDTEAFFGQGTRLTVV.

This chain connects TRBV28 to TRBJ2-7, with a weak D call TRBD2 (5 bases). The length of the CDR3 is 14 residues. V was cut by 3 bases and J by 1 base, with 10 bases left in between. Germline V gene lookup returns CDR1 MDHEN and CDR2 SYDVKM. The CDR3 DNA follows: TGTGCCAGCAGTTTTAACGGGAATTCCTACGAGCAGTACTTC. Residues: CASSFNGNSYEQYF.

The chain couples TRBV28 to TRBJ1-6, with 7 positions matching TRBD1. The CDR3 is made up of 17 amino acids. Germline V gives CDR1 MDHEN, CDR2 SYDVKM. The trim removed 6 bases at V and 10 bases at J, leaving 18 bases unmatched. The CDR3 nucleotides are TGTGCCAGCAGCCCCCTTATGGGACAGATACGGAGATCACCCCTCCACTTT. The encoded protein is CASSPLMGQIRRSPLHF.

The V call is TRBV5-1, the J call TRBJ2-7; possible D gene TRBD1, 6 bases. The CDR3 has 14 amino acids. Trimming took off 3 bases at V and 1 base at J, with 11 bases between the two ends. Germline assignment: CDR1 SGHRS and CDR2 YFSETQ. The CDR3, as DNA: TGCGCCAGCAGCTCCGGGACATTGTCCTACGAGCAGTACTTC. Translation gives CASSSGTLSYEQYF.

This chain joins TRBV23-1 and TRBJ2-3; D is perhaps TRBD1 (6 bases). Being an ORF, TRBV23-1 has a function that is uncertain. V lost 2 bases and J lost 0, with 18 bases in between. CDR3 length: 18 residues. The CDR3 DNA reads as TGCGCCAGCAGTCAAGTTCGGACAGACAATCCTAGCACAGATACGCAGTATTTT. It is translated as CASSQVRTDNPSTDTQYF.

J is TRBJ1-1 and V is TRBV7-3; 7 bases fit TRBD1. The V and J ends lost 3 bases and 5 bases, in that order; junction bases with no gene match: 3. The germline V gene has CDR1 SGHTA and CDR2 FQGTGA. The CDR3 runs 13 residues. The CDR3 DNA sequence: TGTGCCAGCAGCTTGACAGGGAGGACTGAAGCTTTCTTT. Translated: CASSLTGRTEAFF.

Regarding this clone: The sample holds other DNA sequences that translate to the same CDR3. This chain connects TRBV28 to TRBJ1-1, with TRBD1 matching over 9 bases. With V trimmed by 9 bases and J by 1 base, 6 bases remained unmatched. The CDR3 runs 14 residues. Germline values: CDR1 MDHEN, CDR2 SYDVKM. In DNA, the CDR3 is TGTGCCAGTTCCCCGACAGGGGGGAACACTGAAGCTTTCTTT. This sequence encodes CASSPTGGNTEAFF.

This chain uses TRBV28 with TRBJ1-5, with a tentative D call TRBD1 (6 bases). CDR3 size: 13 residues. V lost 4 bases, J lost 8 bases, and 12 bases lay in between. Germline-derived CDR1 and CDR2 are MDHEN and SYDVKM. Here the CDR3 DNA reads TGTGCCAGCAGTTGGACAGTTAAGGAGCCCCAGCATTTT. Its protein product is CASSWTVKEPQHF.

A single count supports this clone. CDR3 coding DNA: TGTGCCAGCAGTTTAGCGGGAGGGTCCTACGAGCAGTACTTC. Protein: CASSLAGGSYEQYF. The chain links TRBV6-2 or TRBV6-3 to TRBJ2-7, with 11 nucleotides matching TRBD2. The trim removed 4 bases at V and 1 base at J, leaving 0 bases unmatched. Per the germline V gene, CDR1 is MNHEY and CDR2 is SVGEGT. The CDR3 loop spans 14 amino acids.

The chain recombines TRBV19 with TRBJ1-1; no definite D call. The CDR3 extends over 13 amino acids. Germline V gives CDR1 LNHDA, CDR2 SQIVND (reference sequence). V dropped 3 bases and J dropped 0 bases, with 5 bases sitting between them. CDR3 region: CASSITLNTEAFF. Written as DNA, the CDR3 is TGTGCCAGTAGTATCACACTGAACACTGAAGCTTTCTTT.